These 26 T cell receptor beta chains were all obtained from the same sample, sequenced in a study of blood T cell repertoires in COVID-19 (dated by TCRdb to about 2020). Preparation of the library involved the immunoSEQ multiplex PCR assay. Not all clones reach the TCRdb copy of this immuneACCESS table, which keeps in-frame sequences only. Checked studies attribute under half of the gap to unresolved V genes and leave the rest unexplained. Here the sample has under 200,000 clones; about 80% occur a single time. The ten largest clones add up to roughly 7.5% of the sample. The sample taken for sequencing was peripheral blood. These receptors were collected from a man aged 55 to 70 with acute or convalescent COVID-19.

The J gene is TRBJ1-6, the V gene TRBV27; TRBD1 matches 9 bases. This CDR3 region has 13 residues. V shed 8 bases and J 7 bases; nucleotides not matched to a gene: 3. Germline CDR1 is MNHEY and CDR2 is SMNVEV (reference sequence). The CDR3 sequence: CASLGQGNSPLHF. The CDR3 bases are TGTGCCAGCCTCGGACAGGGGAATTCACCCCTCCACTTT.

The chain combines TRBV6-1 with TRBJ1-5; D gene unclear. Trimming cost V 2 bases and J 1 base, with 12 bases left between them. The CDR3 is made up of 16 amino acids. The V gene's germline CDR1 is MNHNS and CDR2 SASEGT. CDR3 nucleotides: TGTGCCAGCAGTGAAATTTTGGGCAGGAGCAATCAGCCCCAGCATTTT. Residues: CASSEILGRSNQPQHF.

The V and J genes are TRBV9 and TRBJ2-3; tentative D call: TRBD2 (7 bases). The CDR3 loop spans 16 amino acids. Germline CDR1 SGDLS, CDR2 YYNGEE. V lost 3 bases, J lost 5 bases, and 19 bases lay in between. In DNA, the CDR3 is TGTGCCAGCAGCGCGAGGGGGGGGCGAGCGGGAGATACGCAGTATTTT. This sequence encodes CASSARGGRAGDTQYF.

J is TRBJ2-3 and V is TRBV9; TRBD1 might be the D (6 bases). Germline V gene sequence: CDR1 SGDLS, CDR2 YYNGEE. Trimming left V 4 bases short and J 1 base short, with 16 bases between. CDR3 length: 16 amino acids. The CDR3 loop is CASSSRLSGGTDTQYF. Here the CDR3 DNA reads TGTGCCAGCAGCTCCCGGCTCTCAGGGGGCACAGATACGCAGTATTTT.

This clone was seen a few times. The J gene is TRBJ2-7, the V gene TRBV5-1; 10 nucleotides agree with TRBD1. V shed 4 bases and J 4 bases; nucleotides not matched to a gene: 5. The length of the CDR3 is 14 residues. Per germline, CDR1 SGHRS and CDR2 YFSETQ. CDR3 region: CASSGTGDPYEQYF. In DNA form, the CDR3 reads TGCGCCAGCAGCGGGACAGGGGACCCATACGAGCAGTACTTC.

The chain combines TRBV30 with TRBJ1-6; perhaps TRBD1 as D (6 bases). Trimming took off 1 base at V and 7 bases at J, with 11 bases between the two ends. The CDR3 loop spans 14 amino acids. Germline V lookup: CDR1 GTSNPN, CDR2 SVGIG (reference sequence). CDR3 residues: CAWSGGQSNSPLHF. The CDR3 nucleotides read TGTGCCTGGAGTGGGGGGCAGTCCAATTCACCCCTCCACTTT.

Concerning this clone itself: Other DNA sequences of this sample code for an identical CDR3. The chain is built from TRBV24-1 and TRBJ2-2; D is undetermined. Germline CDR1 reads KGHDR; CDR2 reads SFDVKD. This CDR3 spans 13 amino acids. V was clipped by 9 bases and J by 1 base, with 8 bases between them. In nucleotides, the CDR3 is TGTGCCACCCGGTCCGGGAACACCGGGGAGCTGTTTTTT. Translation: CATRSGNTGELFF.

The V call is TRBV5-1, the J call TRBJ1-5; D is undetermined. This CDR3 comprises 14 residues. The V end lost 0 bases, the J end lost 7 bases, and 11 bases lay between the germline ends. CDR1 is SGHRS, CDR2 YFSETQ, per germline. The CDR3 loop is CASSLDPEGQPQHF. In nucleotides, the CDR3 is TGCGCCAGCAGCTTGGACCCGGAGGGCCAGCCCCAGCATTTT.

V usage is TRBV6-5 and J usage is TRBJ1-6; D is unresolved. The CDR3 length is 13 residues. Trimming took off 0 bases at V and 7 bases at J, with 4 bases between the two ends. Germline assignment: CDR1 MNHEY and CDR2 SVGAGI. This CDR3 reads CASSYSQNSPLHF. CDR3 nucleotide sequence: TGTGCCAGCAGTTACTCGCAGAATTCACCCCTCCACTTT.

The chain combines TRBV27 with TRBJ1-2, with 10 bases that match TRBD1. CDR3 length: 13 amino acids. Looked up from germline, CDR1 is MNHEY and CDR2 is SMNVEV (reference sequence). V shed 7 bases, J shed 7 bases, and the junction held 6 bases outside the gene matches. The CDR3, as DNA: TGTGCCAGCACCGGGACAGGGGTCGGTGGCTACACCTTC. Its protein is CASTGTGVGGYTF.

This clone showed up just a few times. The rearrangement joins TRBV5-6 to TRBJ2-7; D possibly corresponds to TRBD1 (6 bases). The CDR3 length is 14 residues. The V gene lost 3 bases and the J gene lost 3 bases, with 13 bases spanning the gap. Germline V CDR1 and CDR2: SGHDT, YYEEEE. In DNA, the CDR3 is TGTGCCAGCAGCTCGAGGGACACCTTCTACGAGCAGTACTTC. Protein sequence: CASSSRDTFYEQYF.

The chain employs TRBV2 and TRBJ1-4; tentatively, D is TRBD1 (6 bases). This CDR3 comprises 15 residues. The germline V and J ends were trimmed by 5 bases and 7 bases, with 17 bases remaining between them. The germline gives CDR1 SNHLY, CDR2 FYNNEI. The CDR3 protein is CASSLGTSVGEKLFF. The CDR3, as DNA: TGTGCCAGCAGTCTGGGGACATCCGTGGGTGAAAAACTGTTTTTT.

The chain carries TRBV19 and TRBJ1-4, with 7 nucleotides matching TRBD1. The germline V gene encodes CDR1 LNHDA and CDR2 SQIVND (reference sequence). The CDR3 is 13 residues long. J lost 8 bases, V lost 4 bases, and 4 bases had no gene match. The CDR3 nucleotides are TGTGCCAGTAGTAAAAACAGGGGCGAAAAACTGTTTTTT. It is translated as CASSKNRGEKLFF.

The chain employs TRBV3-1 (or the pseudogene TRBV3-2) and TRBJ2-5, with TRBD1 identical over 7 bases. The CDR3 runs 14 residues. V gave up 3 bases and J gave up 4 bases; unmatched junction bases: 5. CDR1 is LGHDT and CDR2 is YNNKEL in the germline V gene (reference sequence). The CDR3 reads CASSQTGLTETQYF. In nucleotides, the CDR3 is TGTGCCAGCAGCCAGACAGGGTTGACAGAGACCCAGTACTTC.

This clone occurred a few times. This chain links TRBV11-3 with TRBJ2-3; 10 bases fit TRBD2. The J segment lost 2 bases and the V segment lost 3 bases, leaving 5 bases of the junction unmatched. This CDR3 has 16 amino acids. The germline V gene encodes CDR1 SGHNT and CDR2 YENEEA. In DNA, the CDR3 is TGTGCCAGCAGCTTTACTAGCGGGGATCTCACAGATACGCAGTATTTT. Translation: CASSFTSGDLTDTQYF.

This chain uses TRBV4-1 with TRBJ2-7; D might be TRBD1 (5 bases). The CDR3 spans 17 residues. V lost 0 bases, J lost 4 bases, and 19 bases lay in between. Germline assignment: CDR1 MGHRA and CDR2 YSYEKL. The CDR3 sequence is CASSQDPGTGVRYEQYF. CDR3 in DNA: TGCGCCAGCAGCCAAGATCCGGGTACAGGCGTGAGGTACGAGCAGTACTTC.

The chain is built from TRBV9 and TRBJ2-7; TRBD1 agrees at 9 bases. The trim removed 4 bases at V and 5 bases at J, leaving 7 bases unmatched. The V gene's germline CDR1 is SGDLS and CDR2 YYNGEE. The CDR3 contains 14 residues. The CDR3 is CASSFRQGGDEQYF. CDR3 coding DNA: TGTGCCAGCAGCTTCAGACAGGGGGGTGACGAGCAGTACTTC.

This chain uses TRBV5-6 with TRBJ1-1; D uncertain. CDR1 SGHDT and CDR2 YYEEEE come from the germline V gene. V was pared by 4 bases and J by 8 bases, with 12 bases between. There are 12 residues in the CDR3. The CDR3 sequence is CASSPWASEAFF. As DNA, the CDR3 is TGTGCCAGCAGCCCGTGGGCCAGCGAAGCTTTCTTT.

The rearrangement links TRBV5-3 to TRBJ2-7, with 7 bases aligning to TRBD1. TRBV5-3 is filed as an ORF, its function uncertain. Trimming at V came to 2 bases and at J to 4 bases, leaving 6 bases not matched to a gene. The CDR3 totals 14 residues. As DNA, the CDR3 is TGTGCCAGAAGCTTACGACAGGGAGTATACGAGCAGTACTTC. Protein sequence: CARSLRQGVYEQYF.

This clone was detected once. This chain links TRBV7-2 with TRBJ1-1; the D is unclear. V was cut by 10 bases and J by 1 base, with 7 bases left in between. Germline V gene sequence: CDR1 SGHTA, CDR2 FQGNSA. This CDR3 comprises 11 residues. The CDR3 bases are TGTGCCACAACAACGAACACTGAAGCTTTCTTT. Residues: CATTTNTEAFF.

The chain links TRBV4-1 to TRBJ1-5; 7 bases agree with TRBD1. From germline, CDR1 is MGHRA and CDR2 YSYEKL. The CDR3 consists of 15 residues. The junction had 6 bases not matched to a gene; V was cut back by 4 bases and J by 3 bases. The CDR3 reads CASSRLTGVNQPQHF. DNA for the CDR3: TGCGCCAGCAGCCGACTCACAGGGGTCAATCAGCCCCAGCATTTT.

V and J are TRBV29-1 and TRBJ2-2; 7 bases align to TRBD1. J lost 6 bases, V lost 3 bases, and 7 bases had no gene match. Germline lookup yields CDR1 SQVTM and CDR2 ANQGSEA. CDR3 length equals 14 residues. Here the CDR3 DNA reads TGCAGCGTTGAGCACGACAGGGTCGCCGGGGAGCTGTTTTTT. Translation: CSVEHDRVAGELFF.

This chain uses TRBV13 with TRBJ2-5; TRBD2 agrees at 7 bases. The CDR3 has 15 residues. The germline V gene has CDR1 PRHDT and CDR2 FYEKMQ (reference sequence). V shed 5 bases and J 2 bases; nucleotides not matched to a gene: 8. CDR3 protein: CASSPPSGLQETQYF. CDR3 nucleotides: TGTGCCAGCAGCCCTCCTAGCGGACTTCAAGAGACCCAGTACTTC.

This chain uses TRBV18 with TRBJ2-7, with D tentatively TRBD1 (5 bases). V dropped 2 bases and J dropped 0 bases, with 11 bases sitting between them. Germline V CDR1 and CDR2: KGHSH, LQKENI. The CDR3 is made up of 15 amino acids. Written as DNA, the CDR3 is TGTGCCAGCTCACCAGAGAACAGGCCCTCCTACGAGCAGTACTTC. Translated: CASSPENRPSYEQYF.

The gene calls are TRBV20-1 and TRBJ2-1, with D perhaps TRBD1 (5 bases). The CDR3 is 16 residues long. Trimming shortened V by 3 bases and J by 0 bases, and 15 bases separated the two germline ends. The germline V gene has CDR1 DFQATT and CDR2 SNEGSKA (reference sequence). The CDR3 is CSASGKGSYSYNEQFF. The CDR3, as DNA: TGCAGTGCTAGTGGTAAGGGGTCCTACTCCTACAATGAGCAGTTCTTC.

The gene calls are TRBV5-6 and TRBJ1-5; no reliable D call. V lost 4 bases and J lost 5, with 19 bases in between. Germline values: CDR1 SGHDT, CDR2 YYEEEE. The length of the CDR3 is 16 residues. CDR3 region: CASSPHGGSLYQPQHF. The CDR3 DNA reads as TGTGCCAGCAGCCCCCACGGAGGGAGCCTTTATCAGCCCCAGCATTTT.